A selection of T cell receptor beta chains follows, all from one sample in a study of cytomegalovirus exposure and HLA in healthy donors. Assay used: immunoSEQ multiplex PCR; TCRdb lists only in-frame clones, some missing. This sample has 150,000 to 200,000 clones, with around 84% found just once. Sample: PBMCs. The receptors derive from a man aged 40-49 years in good health and CMV-seropositive. Each CDR3 is given with its conserved first and last residue.

j_call v_call cdr3_aa
TRBJ2-7 TRBV6-5 CASSYSGTGGFHEQYF
TRBJ2-5 TRBV5-4 CASSRRLALQETQYF
TRBJ2-1 TRBV11-1 CASSHLAGGYNEQFF
TRBJ1-5 TRBV2 CASSEAGTGGPRPQHF
TRBJ2-3 TRBV5-1 CASSFQGSTDTQYF
TRBJ2-3 TRBV7-6 CASSSTSGTSGSF
TRBJ2-7 TRBV6-5 CASRYNFEERYEQYF
TRBJ2-4 TRBV27 CASSPGTVPGNIQYF
TRBJ2-1 TRBV12-2 CASRMTSGYEQFF
TRBJ2-3 TRBV27 CASTRVRLAGGSTDTQYF
TRBJ1-2 TRBV2 CASEGLGNYGYTF
TRBJ2-2 TRBV10-1 CASSTVFGELFF
TRBJ2-1 TRBV15 CATSSGTPSYNEQFF
TRBJ1-2 TRBV5-1 CASSLGDSYGYTF
TRBJ1-1 TRBV6-1 CASSVKDRPSKNTEAFF
TRBJ1-5 TRBV27 CASSSNRDSNQPQHF
TRBJ2-2 TRBV6-4 CASSEQGANTGELFF
TRBJ1-6 TRBV14 CASSQPPSPLHF
TRBJ1-3 TRBV19 CASRVGDRVSGNTIYF
TRBJ2-3 TRBV6-4 CASSSGGGGADTQYF
TRBJ2-3 TRBV5-1 CASRLDQGTDTQYF
TRBJ2-2 TRBV19 CASSRAGEKTGELFF
TRBJ2-5 TRBV5-1 CASSSGGTGGETQYF
TRBJ2-2 TRBV10-1 CASSESVGTGTTGELFF
NA TRBV7-2 CASSLILAVSYEQYF
TRBJ2-5 TRBV5-1 CASSLGQGSETQYF
TRBJ1-2 TRBV28 CASSLPSTGWSGYTF
TRBJ2-1 TRBV6-4 CASSPSPYNEQFF
TRBJ2-7 TRBV4-1 CASSQAINVEEQYF
TRBJ1-2 TRBV18 CASSPAAGGGYTF
TRBJ2-7 TRBV7-6 CASSPQQGIPYEQYF
TRBJ1-4 TRBV28 CASSGWRLSNEKLFF
TRBJ2-1 TRBV18 CASSPLDRGILGEQFF
TRBJ2-3 TRBV28 CASSSPTSGRTIDTQYF
TRBJ1-6 TRBV2 CASSEWDINNSPLHF
TRBJ2-7 TRBV28 CASSSTRAPPYEQYF
TRBJ2-7 TRBV5-4 CASSFVEANDNEQYF
TRBJ1-3 TRBV18 CASSQRDQGNTIYF
TRBJ2-2 TRBV9 CASSVMSGSSNTGELFF
TRBJ2-6 TRBV7-9 CASSLGHSGANVLTF
TRBJ1-5 TRBV5-1 CASSLGGYSNQPQHF
TRBJ2-7 TRBV6-1 CASRDQGHSYEQYF
TRBJ2-1 TRBV7-9 CASSFGGGTYNEQFF
TRBJ2-3 TRBV7-9 CASSPGTSGRLGVGYF
TRBJ1-6 TRBV5-4 CASSIQVDSPLHF
TRBJ2-2 TRBV29-1 CSVREVKAAGELFF
TRBJ2-7 TRBV4-3 CASSQSKGFGEQYF
TRBJ1-1 TRBV12-5 CASGSPTGGVNTEAFF